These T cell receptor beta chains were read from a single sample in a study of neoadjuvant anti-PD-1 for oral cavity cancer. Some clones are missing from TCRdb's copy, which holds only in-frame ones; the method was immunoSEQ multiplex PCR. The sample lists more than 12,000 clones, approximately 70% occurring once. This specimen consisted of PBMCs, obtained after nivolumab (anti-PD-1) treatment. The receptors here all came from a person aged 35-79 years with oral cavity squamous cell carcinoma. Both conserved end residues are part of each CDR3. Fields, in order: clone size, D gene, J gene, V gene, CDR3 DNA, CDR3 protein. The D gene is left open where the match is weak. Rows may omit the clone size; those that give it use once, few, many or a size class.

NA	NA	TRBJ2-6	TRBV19	TGTGCCAGTAGTATAGGACAGTCCTCTGGGGCCAACGTCCTGACTTTC	CASSIGQSSGANVLTF
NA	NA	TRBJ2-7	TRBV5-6	TGTGCCAGCACCCCCGGGGGCGAAGCGTACGAGCAGTACTTC	CASTPGGEAYEQYF
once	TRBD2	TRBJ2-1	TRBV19	TGTGCCAGTAGTATAGGGCGGGCAGGGGTGGCGGGAGGTCCGAACAATGAGCAGTTCTTC	CASSIGRAGVAGGPNNEQFF
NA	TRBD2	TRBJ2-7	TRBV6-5	TGTGCCAGCAGTCTAGCGGGAGGCTCCTACGAGCAGTACTTC	CASSLAGGSYEQYF
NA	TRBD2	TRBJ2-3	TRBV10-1	TGCGCCAGCAGTGAGTCGACCGGTTTGGGGGGTAGCGGGAGCACAGATACGCAGTATTTT	CASSESTGLGGSGSTDTQYF
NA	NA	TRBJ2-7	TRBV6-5	TGTGCCAGCAGTTACTCGAGTAAAGGCTACGAGCAGTACTTC	CASSYSSKGYEQYF
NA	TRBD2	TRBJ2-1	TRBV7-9	TGTGCCAGCAGCATAGCGGGACTCTACAATGAGCAGTTCTTC	CASSIAGLYNEQFF
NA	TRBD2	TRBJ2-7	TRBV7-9	TGTGCCAGCAGCTTAGCAATGGGAGCGGGAGACGAGCAGTACTTC	CASSLAMGAGDEQYF
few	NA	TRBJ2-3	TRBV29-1	TGCAGCGTACAGGGTCGGGTCACAGATACGCAGTATTTT	CSVQGRVTDTQYF
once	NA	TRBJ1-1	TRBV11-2	TGTGCCAGCAGCCTCCTGGTAGGGGGCACTGAAGCTTTCTTT	CASSLLVGGTEAFF
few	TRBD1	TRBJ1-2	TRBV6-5	TGTGCCAGCACGGAACACGGGACAGGGACCTATGGCTACACCTTC	CASTEHGTGTYGYTF
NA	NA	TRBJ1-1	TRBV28	TGTGCCAGCAGGGTAGAGGTGAACACTGAAGCTTTCTTT	CASRVEVNTEAFF
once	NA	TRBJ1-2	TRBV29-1	TGCAGCGTTGCACCCCCGGAGGGCTTTGGCTACACCTTC	CSVAPPEGFGYTF
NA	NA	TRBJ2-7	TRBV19	TGTGCCAGTAGTACACAGGGTATAATCTACGAGCAGTACTTC	CASSTQGIIYEQYF
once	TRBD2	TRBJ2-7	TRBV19	TGTGCCAGTAGTATCTCTCGCGGGAGCAACGAGCAGTACTTC	CASSISRGSNEQYF
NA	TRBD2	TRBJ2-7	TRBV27	TGTGCCAGCAGTTTGCGGACTAGCGGGGTCAGCTCCTACGAGCAGTACTTC	CASSLRTSGVSSYEQYF
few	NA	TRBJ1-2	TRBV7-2	TGTGCCAGCAGTTCTCCGGGCGGCTATGGCTACACCTTC	CASSSPGGYGYTF
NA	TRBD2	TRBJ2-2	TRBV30	TGTGCCTGGAGATGGACTAGCGGGAACACCGGGGAGCTGTTTTTT	CAWRWTSGNTGELFF
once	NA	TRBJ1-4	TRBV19	TGTGCCAGTAGCCATGCGGGGGCTAATGAAAAACTGTTTTTT	CASSHAGANEKLFF
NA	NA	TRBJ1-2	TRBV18	TGTGCCAGCTCCCCCGGCGGGGGCGGTGGCTACACCTTC	CASSPGGGGGYTF
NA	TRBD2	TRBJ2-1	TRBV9	TGTGCCAGCAGCGCCCCCGGGACTAGCGTAGATGAGCAGTTCTTC	CASSAPGTSVDEQFF
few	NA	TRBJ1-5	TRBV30	TGTGCCTGGAGTGCTCGGGGCGGGACACTTTATAGCAATCAGCCCCAGCATTTT	CAWSARGGTLYSNQPQHF
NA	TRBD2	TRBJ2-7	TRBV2	TGTGCCAGCAGTCGACTAGCGGACCGATTCTACGAGCAGTACTTC	CASSRLADRFYEQYF
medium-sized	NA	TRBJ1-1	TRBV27	TGTGCCAGCGTATCGGCCGCCGGCACTGAAGCTTTCTTT	CASVSAAGTEAFF
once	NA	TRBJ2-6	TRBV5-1	TGCGCCAGCAGCTTTTGGGAGGCCAACGTCCTGACTTTC	CASSFWEANVLTF
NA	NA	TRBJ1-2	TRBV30	TGTGCCTGGATTGGACGCTATGGCTACACCTTC	CAWIGRYGYTF
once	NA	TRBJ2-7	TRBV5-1	TGCGCCAGCAGCTTGGTCGGTAGTCGGCTTACGGGTGAGCAGTACTTC	CASSLVGSRLTGEQYF
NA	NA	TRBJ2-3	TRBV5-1	TGCGCCAGCACCTCTAAGGATACGCAGTATTTT	CASTSKDTQYF
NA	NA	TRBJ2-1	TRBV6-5	TGTGCCAGCAGTTACTCGGCTCTAGCGCCGTACAATGAGCAGTTCTTC	CASSYSALAPYNEQFF
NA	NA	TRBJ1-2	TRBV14	TGTGCCAGCAGCCAAGATAGAGCCTATGGCTACACCTTC	CASSQDRAYGYTF
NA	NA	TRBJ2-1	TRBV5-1	TGCGCCAGCAGCTTGTTGCCCGACTCCTACAATGAGCAGTTCTTC	CASSLLPDSYNEQFF
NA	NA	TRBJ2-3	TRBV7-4	TGTGCCAGCAGCTCTGCCCGACTGGGCTACACAGATACGCAGTATTTT	CASSSARLGYTDTQYF
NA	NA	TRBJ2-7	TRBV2	TGTGCCAGCAGTACAGGGTTACACGAGCAGTACTTC	CASSTGLHEQYF
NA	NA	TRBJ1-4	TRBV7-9	TGTGCCAGCAGCTTAGGAGTCCCCGGGACCTCTAATGAAAAACTGTTTTTT	CASSLGVPGTSNEKLFF
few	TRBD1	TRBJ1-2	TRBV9	TGTGCCAGCAGCGTAGAGGGACAGGGGGCGGGCGGCTACACCTTC	CASSVEGQGAGGYTF
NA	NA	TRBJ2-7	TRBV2	TGTGCCAGCAGTGGAGGGGCAGGGGAGCAGTACTTC	CASSGGAGEQYF
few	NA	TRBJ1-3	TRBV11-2	TGTGCCAGCAGCGCGGACGGTAGCTCTGGAAACACCATATATTTT	CASSADGSSGNTIYF
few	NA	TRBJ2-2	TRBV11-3	TGTGCCAGCAGCTTAGCACAAAACACCGGGGAGCTGTTTTTT	CASSLAQNTGELFF
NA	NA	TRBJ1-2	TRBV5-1	TGCGCCAGCAGCCGAGATGGCACGCAATACTATGGCTACACCTTC	CASSRDGTQYYGYTF
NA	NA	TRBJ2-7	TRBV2	TGTGCCAGCAGAGCAGCCTCCTACGAGCAGTACTTC	CASRAASYEQYF
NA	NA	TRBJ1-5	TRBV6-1	TGTGCCAGCAGTGGCTCTACAACAGGCAATCAGCCCCAGCATTTT	CASSGSTTGNQPQHF
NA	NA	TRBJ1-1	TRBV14	TGTGCCAGCAGCCAAGACAGGATCGAAGCTTTCTTT	CASSQDRIEAFF
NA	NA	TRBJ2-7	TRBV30	TGTGCCTGGAGTGAAGACCAAACCTACGAGCAGTACTTC	CAWSEDQTYEQYF
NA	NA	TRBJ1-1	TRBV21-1	TGTGCCAGCAGCAGCGCCTACACAATTCGCACTGAAGCTTTCTTT	CASSSAYTIRTEAFF
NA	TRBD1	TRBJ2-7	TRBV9	TGTGCCAGCAGCGAGAGAGCTCCCTCATTTGACAGGGGCTACGAGCAGTACTTC	CASSERAPSFDRGYEQYF
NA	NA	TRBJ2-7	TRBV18	TGTGCCAGCTCACCACCGGCAGTTTACGAGCAGTACTTC	CASSPPAVYEQYF
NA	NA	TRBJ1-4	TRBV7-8	TGTGCCAGCAGCTCCCGACGGGCCGAAAAACTGTTTTTT	CASSSRRAEKLFF
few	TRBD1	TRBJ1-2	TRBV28	TGTGCCAGCACCTCGACAGGGGGTTATGGCTACACCTTC	CASTSTGGYGYTF
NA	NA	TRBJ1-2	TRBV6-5	TGTGCCAGCAGACAGACTAACTATGGCTACACCTTC	CASRQTNYGYTF
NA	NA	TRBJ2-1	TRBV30	TGTGCCTGGAGCGACCCCTGGGGTAGCGTTTACAATGAGCAGTTCTTC	CAWSDPWGSVYNEQFF
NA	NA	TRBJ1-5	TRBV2	TGTGCCAGCAGTGAGGGGTACGGCAATCAGCCCCAGCATTTT	CASSEGYGNQPQHF